This TCR beta chain is drawn from a study of OX40 agonist ivuxolimab in advanced cancers. Looking at the study overall: At 0.01 to 10 mg/kg, ivuxolimab was administered intravenously to patients every 2 weeks. Partial responses were observed in three patients, of whom one had hepatocellular carcinoma and two had cutaneous melanoma.

V was pared by 6 bases and J by 5 bases, with 6 bases of the junction left unmatched. CDR1 is SNHLY and CDR2 is FYNNEI in the germline V gene. The CDR3 runs 14 residues. Assay: immunoSEQ multiplex PCR; the TCRdb copy retains only in-frame clones and omits some. In the table there are more than 30,000 clones, over 85% of which are singletons. Sequenced here: CD4+ or CD8+ T cells sorted from blood, sampled in a trial of the OX40 agonist ivuxolimab. The chain recombines TRBV2 with TRBJ1-1; 10 bases match TRBD1. The sequence came from an adult with an advanced solid tumor such as melanoma, head and neck, liver or kidney cancer. The CDR3 DNA reads TGTGCCAGCAGGGGGACAGGGGCGGGGACTGAAGCTTTCTTT. Its protein product is CASRGTGAGTEAFF.